This entry describes one T cell receptor beta chain. TCR beta libraries were built with iRepertoire HTBI primers and Arm-PCR of CDR3 regions. From the multiplex PCR reads, TCRdb called clonotypes with MiXCR, one entry per CDR3 protein. The sample consists of 350,000 to 450,000 distinct CDR3 sequences, 10% to 15% of them appearing once. This specimen comes from a study of regulatory T cells in long-lasting Graves disease. The sample's time point: newly diagnosed GD, antithyroid drugs for less than 3 months. There was RNA extracted from PBMCs, and the TCR library was made from it. The CDR3 has 16 amino acids. V was shortened by 6 bases and J by 0 bases, with 15 bases between the two germline ends. The V gene's germline CDR1 is SNHLY and CDR2 FYNNEI. The sample was also linked to a second study, of T cells in Graves' hyperthyroidism and ophthalmopathy. That report notes: During a first-round RT-PCR of the TCR CDR3, the HTBI primer set was used.

The source material was peripheral blood mononuclear cells (PBMCs), sampled at new diagnosis, from a patient treated with antithyroid drugs. The sequence came from a young woman with Graves disease. The chain uses TRBV2 and TRBJ2-4; weak D call: TRBD2 (5 bases). The CDR3 protein is CASSPIAGLAKNIQYF. DNA for the CDR3: TGTGCCAGCAGCCCGATCGCGGGTCTAGCCAAAAACATTCAGTACTTC.